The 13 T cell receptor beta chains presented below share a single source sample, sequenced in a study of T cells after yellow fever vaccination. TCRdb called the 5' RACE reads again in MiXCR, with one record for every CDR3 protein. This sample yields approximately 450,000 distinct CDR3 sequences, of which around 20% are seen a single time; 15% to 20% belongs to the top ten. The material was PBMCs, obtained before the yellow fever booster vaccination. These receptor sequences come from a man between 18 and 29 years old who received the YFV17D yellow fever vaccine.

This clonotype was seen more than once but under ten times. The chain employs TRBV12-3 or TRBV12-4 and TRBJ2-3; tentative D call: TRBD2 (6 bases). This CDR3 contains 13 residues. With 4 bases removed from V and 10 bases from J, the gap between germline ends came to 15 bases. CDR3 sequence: CASSSAHQRAQYF. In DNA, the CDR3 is TGTGCCAGCAGTTCAGCCCACCAGCGGGCGCAGTATTTT.

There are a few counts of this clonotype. In DNA form, the CDR3 reads TGTGCCAGCAGTTTAGCCTGGGGACTAGCGGGGGGAAATCACGGCACCGGGGAGCTGTTTTTT. It translates to CASSLAWGLAGGNHGTGELFF. V gene TRBV12-3 or TRBV12-4 combines with J gene TRBJ2-2, with 15 bases aligning to TRBD2. V shed 0 bases and J 4 bases; nucleotides not matched to a gene: 12. This CDR3 has 21 residues.

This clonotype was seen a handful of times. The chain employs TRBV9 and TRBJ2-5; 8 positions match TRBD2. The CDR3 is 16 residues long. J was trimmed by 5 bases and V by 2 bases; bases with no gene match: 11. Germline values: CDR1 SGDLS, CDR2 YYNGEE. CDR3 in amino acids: CASSVRGGSPRETQYF. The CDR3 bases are TGTGCCAGCAGCGTCCGGGGGGGCTCACCTAGGGAGACCCAGTACTTC.

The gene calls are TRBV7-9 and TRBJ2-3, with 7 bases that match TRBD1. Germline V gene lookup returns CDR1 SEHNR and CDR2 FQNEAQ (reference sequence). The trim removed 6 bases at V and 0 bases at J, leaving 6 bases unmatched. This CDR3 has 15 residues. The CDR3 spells CASRDGQASTDTQYF. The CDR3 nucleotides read TGTGCCAGCAGAGATGGACAGGCAAGCACAGATACGCAGTATTTT.

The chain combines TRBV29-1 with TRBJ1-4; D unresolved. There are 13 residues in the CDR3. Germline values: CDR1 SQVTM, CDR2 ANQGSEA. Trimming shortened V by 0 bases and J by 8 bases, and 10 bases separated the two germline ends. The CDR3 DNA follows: TGCAGCGTTGAAGAAGGGTCGGGCGAAAAACTGTTTTTT. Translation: CSVEEGSGEKLFF.

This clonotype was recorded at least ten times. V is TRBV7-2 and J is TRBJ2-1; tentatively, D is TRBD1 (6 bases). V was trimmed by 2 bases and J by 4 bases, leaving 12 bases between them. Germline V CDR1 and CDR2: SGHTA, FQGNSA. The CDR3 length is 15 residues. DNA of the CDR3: TGTGCCAGCAGCTTATCACGGCAGGGGTACAATGAGCAGTTCTTC. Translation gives CASSLSRQGYNEQFF.

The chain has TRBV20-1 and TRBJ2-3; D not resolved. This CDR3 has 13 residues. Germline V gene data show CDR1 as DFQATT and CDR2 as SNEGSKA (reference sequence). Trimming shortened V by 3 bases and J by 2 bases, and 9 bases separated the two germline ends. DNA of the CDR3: TGCAGTGCTAGGGATTCACCCACAGATACGCAGTATTTT. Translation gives CSARDSPTDTQYF.

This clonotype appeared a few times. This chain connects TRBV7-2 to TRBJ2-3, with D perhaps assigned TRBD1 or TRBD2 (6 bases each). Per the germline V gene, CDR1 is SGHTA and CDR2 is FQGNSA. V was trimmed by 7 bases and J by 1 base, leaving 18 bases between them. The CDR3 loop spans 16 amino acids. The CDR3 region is CASTPNSGAGTDTQYF. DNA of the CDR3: TGTGCCAGCACCCCCAACTCGGGGGCCGGCACAGATACGCAGTATTTT. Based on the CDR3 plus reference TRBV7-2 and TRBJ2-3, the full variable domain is GAGVSQSPSNKVTEKGKDVELRCDPISGHTALYWYRQSLGQGLEFLIYFQGNSAPDKSGLPSDRFSAERTGGSVSTLTIQRTQQEDSAVYLCASTPNSGAGTDTQYFGPGTRLTVL.

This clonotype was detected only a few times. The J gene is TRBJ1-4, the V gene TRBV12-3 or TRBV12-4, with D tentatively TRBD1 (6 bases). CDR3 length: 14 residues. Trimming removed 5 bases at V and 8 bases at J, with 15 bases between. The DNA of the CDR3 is TGTGCCAGCAGTCCGACAGGAGTAAAGGAAAAACTGTTTTTT. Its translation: CASSPTGVKEKLFF.

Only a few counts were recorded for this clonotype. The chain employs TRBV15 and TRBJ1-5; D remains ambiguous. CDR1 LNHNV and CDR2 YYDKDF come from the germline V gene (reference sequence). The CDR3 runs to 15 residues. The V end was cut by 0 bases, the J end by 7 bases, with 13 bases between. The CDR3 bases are TGTGCCACCAGCAGAGATCGAGGGAGAGGGCAGCCCCAGCATTTT. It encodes CATSRDRGRGQPQHF.

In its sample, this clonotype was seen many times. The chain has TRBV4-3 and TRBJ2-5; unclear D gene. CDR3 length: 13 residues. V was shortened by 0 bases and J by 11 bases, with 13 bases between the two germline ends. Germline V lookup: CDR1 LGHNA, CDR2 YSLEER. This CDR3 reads CASSQETWGTQYF. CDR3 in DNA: TGCGCCAGCAGCCAAGAAACTTGGGGAACGCAGTACTTC.

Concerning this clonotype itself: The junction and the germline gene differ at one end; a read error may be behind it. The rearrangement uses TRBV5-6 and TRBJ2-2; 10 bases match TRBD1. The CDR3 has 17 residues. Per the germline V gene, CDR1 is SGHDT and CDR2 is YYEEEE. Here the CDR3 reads CSSSLRRDRGKAGELFF. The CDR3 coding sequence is TGTTCCAGCAGCCTACGGAGGGACAGGGGAAAGGCCGGGGAGCTGTTTTTT.

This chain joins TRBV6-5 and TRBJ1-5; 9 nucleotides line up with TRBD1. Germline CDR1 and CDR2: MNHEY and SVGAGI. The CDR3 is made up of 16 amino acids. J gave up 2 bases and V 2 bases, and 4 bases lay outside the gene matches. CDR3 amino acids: CASSYTWTGGNQPQHF. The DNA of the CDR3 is TGTGCCAGCAGTTACACATGGACAGGGGGCAATCAGCCCCAGCATTTT.